One sample yielded the 29 T cell receptor beta chains listed below, sequenced in a study of blood T cell repertoires in COVID-19. Method: immunoSEQ multiplex PCR; TCRdb's copy keeps in-frame clones and lacks some. The table includes about 170,000 clones, less than 90% detected once. Sequenced input: peripheral blood. The receptors originated from a woman aged 60-75 years with COVID-19, enrolled during active disease.

CDR3 nucleotide sequence: TGTGCCAGCAGTTACGGGGGACAGGGGGCGCGTCAGCCCCAGCATTTT. It codes for CASSYGGQGARQPQHF. The chain recombines TRBV6-6 with TRBJ1-5; 12 positions agree with TRBD1. Germline-derived CDR1 and CDR2 are MNHNY and SVGAGI (reference sequence). The trim removed 2 bases at V and 6 bases at J, leaving 5 bases unmatched. CDR3 size: 16 residues.

The rearrangement links TRBV4-3 to TRBJ2-1, with TRBD2 matching over 9 bases. Germline lookup yields CDR1 LGHNA and CDR2 YSLEER. This CDR3 region has 16 residues. J lost 4 bases, V lost 0 bases, and 4 bases had no gene match. The CDR3 DNA follows: TGCGCCAGCAGCCAAGATACCACTAGCGGGTACAATGAGCAGTTCTTC. It specifies CASSQDTTSGYNEQFF.

The chain combines TRBV5-5 with TRBJ2-2; D may be TRBD1 (6 bases). Trimming took 7 bases from V and 5 from J, leaving 12 bases between them. CDR3 length: 13 residues. The V gene's germline CDR1 is SGHKS and CDR2 YYEKEE (reference sequence). The DNA for the CDR3 is TGTGCCAGCGGCCTACAGGGAACCGGGGAGCTGTTTTTT. This translates into CASGLQGTGELFF.

This clone has just one count. The chain is built from TRBV6-2 or TRBV6-3 and TRBJ1-2; D is possibly TRBD1 (5 bases). The germline gives CDR1 MNHEY, CDR2 SVGEGT. The CDR3 covers 12 residues. V was cut by 4 bases and J by 7 bases, with 10 bases left in between. The CDR3 is CASSWGVPGYTF. The CDR3 DNA is TGTGCCAGCAGTTGGGGGGTGCCTGGCTACACCTTC.

The chain employs TRBV29-1 and TRBJ2-5, with D tentatively TRBD2 (6 bases). CDR3 length: 13 amino acids. Trimming took 7 bases from V and 2 from J, leaving 14 bases between them. Per germline, CDR1 SQVTM and CDR2 ANQGSEA. CDR3 amino acids: CSANPGLQETQYF. For the CDR3, the DNA is TGCAGCGCCAATCCGGGACTGCAAGAGACCCAGTACTTC.

This clone has a handful of counts. This chain uses TRBV6-5 with TRBJ1-1; D remains unclear. The CDR3 consists of 12 residues. Germline V gene sequence: CDR1 MNHEY, CDR2 SVGAGI. V lost 6 bases, J lost 1 base, and 6 bases lay in between. The CDR3 sequence: CASRRANTEAFF. The DNA of the CDR3 is TGTGCCAGCAGACGAGCGAACACTGAAGCTTTCTTT.

The chain uses TRBV7-9 and TRBJ1-5, with TRBD1 matching over 7 bases. CDR3 size: 15 residues. The junction had 12 bases not matched to a gene; V was cut back by 3 bases and J by 10 bases. Per germline, CDR1 SEHNR and CDR2 FQNEAQ (reference sequence). In DNA form, the CDR3 reads TGTGCCAGCAGCTTTTACAGGGGAGGCGTTGAACCCCAGCATTTT. Amino acid sequence: CASSFYRGGVEPQHF.

To note about this clone: This sample includes further DNA sequences coding for the same CDR3. This chain joins TRBV15 and TRBJ1-5; the D is unclear. Germline CDR1 and CDR2: LNHNV and YYDKDF (reference sequence). This CDR3 spans 15 amino acids. V dropped 0 bases and J dropped 2 bases, with 8 bases sitting between them. CDR3 region: CATSRDPRGNQPQHF. CDR3 in DNA: TGTGCCACCAGCAGAGATCCACGGGGCAATCAGCCCCAGCATTTT.

The table lists this clone with a count of one. The chain combines TRBV12-3 or TRBV12-4 with TRBJ2-3; D remains unclear. The V and J ends lost 3 bases and 4 bases respectively, with 8 bases between them. The CDR3 runs to 13 residues. CDR3 DNA sequence: TGTGCCAGCAGTTTTCTGGCTGCAGATACGCAGTATTTT. Translation: CASSFLAADTQYF.

J is TRBJ2-7 and V is TRBV5-6; 7 nucleotides align to TRBD2. Germline V lookup: CDR1 SGHDT, CDR2 YYEEEE. J gave up 1 base and V 2 bases, and 9 bases lay outside the gene matches. The CDR3 is 16 amino acids. CDR3 nucleotide sequence: TGTGCCAGCAGCTTTTCCAGGTCGGGAGGATCCTACGAGCAGTACTTC. Its translation: CASSFSRSGGSYEQYF.

V is TRBV5-4 and J is TRBJ1-4; unclear D gene. V was trimmed by 1 base and J by 7 bases, leaving 8 bases between them. The CDR3 has 13 amino acids. Per the germline V gene, CDR1 is SGHNT and CDR2 is YYREEE (reference sequence). This CDR3 is CASSLKGGEKLFF. The CDR3 DNA is TGTGCCAGCAGCTTGAAGGGAGGTGAAAAACTGTTTTTT.

The chain combines TRBV6-4 with TRBJ2-1, with TRBD1 as a possible D gene (6 bases). Between the trimmed V and J ends, which lost 6 bases and 4 bases, there was a span of 16 bases. CDR1 and CDR2 from the germline V gene are MRHNA and SNTAGT. The CDR3 has 15 residues. The chain's CDR3 is CASRAAGTSYNEQFF. CDR3 DNA sequence: TGTGCCAGCAGGGCCGCAGGGACAAGTTACAATGAGCAGTTCTTC.

The chain couples TRBV5-1 to TRBJ2-2; 7 bases map to TRBD2. CDR3 length: 15 amino acids. V lost 0 bases and J lost 3; bases outside the gene matches: 2. From germline, CDR1 is SGHRS and CDR2 YFSETQ. The DNA of the CDR3 is TGCGCCAGCAGCTTGGGGGCGGGAGACACCGGGGAGCTGTTTTTT. This encodes CASSLGAGDTGELFF.

The chain links TRBV7-2 to TRBJ1-2; no clear D. Per the germline V gene, CDR1 is SGHTA and CDR2 is FQGNSA. CDR3 length: 15 residues. The V end lost 1 base, the J end lost 6 bases, and 15 bases lay between the germline ends. CDR3 sequence: CASSLVVGRTNGYTF. As DNA, the CDR3 is TGTGCCAGCAGCTTAGTGGTGGGGAGGACTAATGGCTACACCTTC. Combining the CDR3 with reference TRBV7-2 and TRBJ1-2 gives the whole variable domain GAGVSQSPSNKVTEKGKDVELRCDPISGHTALYWYRQSLGQGLEFLIYFQGNSAPDKSGLPSDRFSAERTGGSVSTLTIQRTQQEDSAVYLCASSLVVGRTNGYTFGSGTRLTVV.

The chain is built from TRBV7-3 and TRBJ2-1, with D possibly matching TRBD2 (5 bases). V was clipped by 5 bases and J by 9 bases, with 11 bases between them. The CDR3 is 12 residues long. Germline V gene data show CDR1 as SGHTA and CDR2 as FQGTGA. The CDR3 nucleotides are TGTGCCAGCAGCGCACTCGGAGGTGAGCAGTTCTTC. This codes for CASSALGGEQFF.

As regards this clone: A junction boundary mismatches the germline segment, possibly from a read error. Here the CDR3 reads CASSGTGTGPFNSPLHF. The CDR3 DNA follows: TGTGCCAGCAGTGGCACCGGGACAGGACCTTTTAATTCCCCCCTCCACTTT. This chain links TRBV25-1 with TRBJ1-6; 8 bases fit TRBD1. Germline V gene data show CDR1 as MGHDK and CDR2 as SYGVNS. CDR3 length: 17 residues. Variable domain in full (rest from reference TRBV25-1 and TRBJ1-6): EADIYQTPRYLVIGTGKKITLECSQTMGHDKMYWYQQDPGMELHLIHYSYGVNSTEKGDLSSESTVSRIRTEHFPLTLESARPSHTSQYLCASSGTGTGPFNSPLHFGNGTRLTVT.

The rearrangement uses TRBV28 and TRBJ1-5; D remains unclear. Germline V CDR1 and CDR2: MDHEN, SYDVKM. Trimming cost V 1 base and J 3 bases, with 10 bases left between them. The CDR3 totals 15 residues. DNA for the CDR3: TGTGCCAGCAGTTTATTGGGAGGAGTCAATCAGCCCCAGCATTTT. Translating gives CASSLLGGVNQPQHF.

V and J are TRBV9 and TRBJ2-3, with D possibly TRBD2 on 5 matching bases. The CDR3 covers 15 residues. The germline V gene has CDR1 SGDLS and CDR2 YYNGEE. V was pared by 3 bases and J by 1 base, with 12 bases between. This chain's CDR3 is CASSASGPRTDTQYF. CDR3 DNA sequence: TGTGCCAGCAGCGCGAGCGGCCCACGCACAGATACGCAGTATTTT.

Ten or more counts support this clone. The gene calls are TRBV7-9 and TRBJ1-1, with a tentative D call TRBD1 (6 bases). Germline V gene lookup returns CDR1 SEHNR and CDR2 FQNEAQ (reference sequence). V was cut by 3 bases and J by 4 bases, with 6 bases left in between. The CDR3 consists of 12 residues. The DNA for the CDR3 is TGTGCCAGCAGCTTGGACAGCACTGAAGCTTTCTTT. It is translated as CASSLDSTEAFF.

This clone was recorded a few times. This sequence joins TRBV7-9 and TRBJ1-1; 7 positions match TRBD1. CDR1 SEHNR and CDR2 FQNEAQ come from the germline V gene (reference sequence). This CDR3 contains 15 residues. Unmatched junction bases numbered 7, after V lost 3 bases and J lost 3 bases. The CDR3 DNA follows: TGTGCCAGCAGCTTCGAACAGGGGAGGCACACTGAAGCTTTCTTT. It is translated as CASSFEQGRHTEAFF. The entire variable domain, with the rest obtained from reference TRBV7-9 and TRBJ1-1, is as follows: DTGVSQNPRHKITKRGQNVTFRCDPISEHNRLYWYRQTLGQGPEFLTYFQNEAQLEKSRLLSDRFSAERPKGSFSTLEIQRTEQGDSAMYLCASSFEQGRHTEAFFGQGTRLTVV.

The rearrangement joins TRBV30 to TRBJ1-5; D is unresolved. The germline gives CDR1 GTSNPN, CDR2 SVGIG (reference sequence). The CDR3 contains 13 residues. V was clipped by 5 bases and J by 5 bases, with 13 bases between them. CDR3: CAWSPHSDQPQHF. The CDR3 DNA follows: TGTGCCTGGTCCCCCCATTCAGATCAGCCCCAGCATTTT.

V is TRBV19 and J is TRBJ1-1; D ambiguous. The CDR3 is made up of 14 amino acids. Germline-derived CDR1 and CDR2 are LNHDA and SQIVND (reference sequence). V was clipped by 3 bases and J by 0 bases, with 8 bases between them. The CDR3 DNA reads as TGTGCCAGTAGTATTGCCGGGATGAACACTGAAGCTTTCTTT. Encoded protein: CASSIAGMNTEAFF.

This clone was seen a single time. The genes are TRBV7-2 and TRBJ2-5; D unclear. This CDR3 contains 12 residues. Trimming cost V 5 bases and J 3 bases, with 7 bases left between them. Germline loops: CDR1 SGHTA, CDR2 FQGNSA. The DNA for the CDR3 is TGTGCCAGCAGCCAGACTGAAGAGACCCAGTACTTC. As protein: CASSQTEETQYF.

The genes are TRBV12-3 or TRBV12-4 and TRBJ2-7; D ambiguous. The CDR3 sequence is 11 residues long. Trimming removed 4 bases at V and 3 bases at J, with 4 bases between. CDR3 sequence: CASSSHYEQYF. CDR3 DNA sequence: TGTGCCAGCAGTTCCCACTACGAGCAGTACTTC.

The chain carries TRBV7-3 and TRBJ2-3; 9 nucleotides align to TRBD2. This CDR3 is 16 amino acids long. V shed 4 bases and J 0 bases; nucleotides not matched to a gene: 5. The germline gives CDR1 SGHTA, CDR2 FQGTGA. The CDR3: CASSSATSGSTDTQYF. For the CDR3, the DNA is TGTGCCAGCAGCTCGGCAACTAGCGGGAGCACAGATACGCAGTATTTT.

J is TRBJ2-7 and V is TRBV15; a possible D gene is TRBD2 (5 bases). This CDR3 has 13 amino acids. With 3 bases removed from V and 9 bases from J, the gap between germline ends came to 15 bases. Germline V gene data show CDR1 as LNHNV and CDR2 as YYDKDF (reference sequence). The DNA of the CDR3 is TGTGCCACCAGCAGGGACCTTCCTGAGGGGCAGTACTTC. It is translated as CATSRDLPEGQYF.

This clone appeared a few times. The chain couples TRBV7-9 to TRBJ1-5; D gene uncertain. The CDR3 loop spans 14 amino acids. V lost 5 bases, J lost 9 bases, and 17 bases lay in between. Looked up from germline, CDR1 is SEHNR and CDR2 is FQNEAQ (reference sequence). The CDR3 protein is CASSLGPPPGPQHF. Written as DNA, the CDR3 is TGTGCCAGCAGCCTAGGGCCTCCTCCGGGGCCCCAGCATTTT.

V gene TRBV5-3 combines with J gene TRBJ1-1; no firm D call. TRBV5-3 is noted as an ORF with a role that remains uncertain. CDR3 length equals 14 residues. V lost 10 bases to trimming and J lost 1 base, with 17 bases between them. In DNA, the CDR3 is TGTGCCGCCCGAGGGCAACCACCGAACACTGAAGCTTTCTTT. It encodes CAARGQPPNTEAFF.

This chain uses TRBV10-2 with TRBJ2-1, with D tentatively TRBD2 (5 bases). Germline V gene data show CDR1 as WSHSY and CDR2 as SAAADI. CDR3 length: 15 residues. The V end was cut by 3 bases, the J end by 5 bases, with 14 bases between. CDR3 in DNA: TGCGCCAGCAGTGAATGGTGGGAGAGCGACAATGAGCAGTTCTTC. This sequence encodes CASSEWWESDNEQFF.